This TCR beta chain was observed in a study of shared clonotypes between healthy human individuals. As concerns this clone: This CDR3 is also generated by other DNA sequences in the sample.

The method was immunoSEQ multiplex PCR; TCRdb's version includes in-frame clones alone and lacks a portion of them. The sample has some 2,100,000 clones, 90% to 97% seen once; the top ten hold 0.1% to 0.15%. The CDR3 totals 13 residues. V lost 6 bases and J lost 1, with 9 bases in between. Per germline, CDR1 MNHEY and CDR2 SVGAGI. V and J are TRBV6-5 and TRBJ1-1; D is unresolved. Sequencing input: naive CD4+ T cells sorted from blood. The subset was: CD45RA+ positively selected. The source is a man between 18 and 35 years old in good health. CDR3 in amino acids: CASRGTANTEAFF. Written as DNA, the CDR3 is TGTGCCAGCAGAGGTACAGCGAACACTGAAGCTTTCTTT.